This TCR beta chain emerged from a study of CD8+CD57+ T cells in acquired aplastic anemia. Study context: Mean yield of DNA from sorted CD4+ and CD8+ cells was 2.5 to 4 ug. Where healthy donors were concerned, CD4+ cells averaged about 11 million reads.

Comment on this clonotype: Antigen: not known.

Study-wide findings and caveats: Overlap between patients and controls comprised twenty-nine CD8+ CDR3 sequences.

The CDR3 runs to 17 residues. The V gene lost 3 bases and the J gene lost 2 bases, with 14 bases spanning the gap. The germline V gene encodes CDR1 MNHNS and CDR2 SASEGT. Genomic DNA, serving as template, underwent TCR beta VDJ and CDR3 profiling. MiXCR, applied by TCRdb to the reads, yields one record per CDR3 protein. The sample carries approximately 160,000 distinct CDR3 sequences, around 45% recorded once. The sample comprised sorted CD4+, CD8+, or CD8+CD57+ T cells (not recorded which) from PBMCs. This chain joins TRBV6-1 and TRBJ2-6; possibly TRBD1 for D (6 bases). This TCR came from a human donor in good health. The CDR3 nucleotides are TGTGCCAGCAGTGAGCGGACCCAGGGGACTGGGGCCAACGTCCTGACTTTC. Protein product: CASSERTQGTGANVLTF.